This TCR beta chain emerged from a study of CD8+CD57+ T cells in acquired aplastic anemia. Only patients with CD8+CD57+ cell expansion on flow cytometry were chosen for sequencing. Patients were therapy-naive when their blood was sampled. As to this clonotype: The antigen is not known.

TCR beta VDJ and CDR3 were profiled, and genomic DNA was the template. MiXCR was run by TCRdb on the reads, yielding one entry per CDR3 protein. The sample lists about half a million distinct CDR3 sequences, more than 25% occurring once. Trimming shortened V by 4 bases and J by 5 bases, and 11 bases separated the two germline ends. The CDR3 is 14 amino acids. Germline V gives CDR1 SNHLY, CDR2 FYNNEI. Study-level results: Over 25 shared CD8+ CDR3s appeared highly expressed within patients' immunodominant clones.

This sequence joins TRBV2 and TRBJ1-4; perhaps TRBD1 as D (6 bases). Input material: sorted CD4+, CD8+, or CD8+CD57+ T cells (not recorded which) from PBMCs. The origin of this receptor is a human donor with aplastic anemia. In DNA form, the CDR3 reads TGTGCCAGCAGTGTCTGGCAGGGGAATGAAAAACTGTTTTTT. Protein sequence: CASSVWQGNEKLFF.